This T cell receptor (beta chain) was sequenced for a study of Ad26.COV2.S vaccination and SARS-CoV-2 variants. The CDR3 runs to 16 residues. Looked up from germline, CDR1 is MNHEY and CDR2 is SVGAGI. V lost 0 bases and J lost 0, with 10 bases in between. TCRdb keeps only in-frame clones here, not all; method: immunoSEQ multiplex PCR. The sample yields 150,000 to 200,000 clones, approximately 88% seen once. The source material was peripheral blood, sampled after recovery from COVID-19. This receptor was obtained from a human donor who had recovered from COVID-19. The chain joins TRBV6-5 to TRBJ2-3, with D perhaps matching TRBD2 (5 bases). CDR3 sequence reads: CASSYSGRRSTDTQYF. CDR3 coding DNA: TGTGCCAGCAGTTACTCGGGGAGACGGAGCACAGATACGCAGTATTTT.